This TCR beta chain is from a study of neurological immune-mediated disorders. In its sample, this clonotype was seen many times. TCRdb used MiXCR to reprocess the 5' RACE reads, holding one entry per CDR3 protein. The sample yields roughly 100,000 distinct CDR3 sequences, about 10% seen once. Trimming stripped 2 bases from V and 7 bases from J, with 9 bases between. The CDR3 loop spans 13 amino acids. Per the germline V gene, CDR1 is KGHSH and CDR2 is LQKENI. The time point: longitudinal time-point 3. This sequence originates from a female donor with HTLV-1-associated myelopathy (HAM/TSP). The chain carries TRBV18 and TRBJ1-5; no firm D call. Sequencing was performed on PBMCs. CDR3 nucleotide sequence: TGTGCCAGCTCACCAGGCCGGCAGCAGCCCCAGCATTTT. Translation gives CASSPGRQQPQHF.